This T cell receptor (beta chain) was sequenced in a study of T-cell memory formation after mild COVID-19. Study as a whole: Largely donor-specific TCR clusters were found.

This clonotype was detected many times. Its antigen remains unknown. TCRdb reanalysed the 5' RACE reads using MiXCR and keeps one entry per CDR3 protein. This repertoire shows fewer than 250,000 distinct CDR3 sequences, about 17% found once; its top ten account for roughly 2.4%. Study-wide points: CD4+ contracting clones lay mainly in CM and EM, CD8+ ones in EMRA.

V was trimmed by 2 bases and J by 6 bases, leaving 11 bases between them. The CDR3 has 14 residues. Germline lookup yields CDR1 MNHEY and CDR2 SVGAGI. The sequenced sample consisted of PBMCs or a T cell subset sorted from them (not recorded which). V and J are TRBV6-5 and TRBJ1-5; tentative D call: TRBD1 (5 bases). The receptor was derived from an adult woman who had mild COVID-19 (a few samples of this study predate the infection). Cell type and time point are not known. The CDR3 nucleotides are TGTGCCAGCAGTTACGGTGCAGGGACTCAGCCCCAGCATTTT. This gives the protein CASSYGAGTQPQHF.